The 23 T cell receptor beta chains below come from one sample, sequenced in a study of cytomegalovirus exposure and HLA in healthy donors. Researchers ran the PCR with 60 Vbeta and 13 Jbeta primers. The method was immunoSEQ multiplex PCR; TCRdb's version includes in-frame clones alone and lacks a portion of them. Here the sample spans 130,000 or so clones, 65% to 90% being singletons. The source material was PBMCs. These TCRs come from a woman aged 18-29 years in good health and CMV-seropositive.

In its sample, this clone was seen once. The chain employs TRBV30 and TRBJ2-1; tentatively, D is TRBD2 (5 bases). Germline assignment: CDR1 GTSNPN and CDR2 SVGIG (reference sequence). Trimming stripped 4 bases from V and 3 bases from J, with 13 bases between. The CDR3 is 14 amino acids. The CDR3 loop reads CAWKRRENYNEQFF. DNA of the CDR3: TGTGCCTGGAAACGACGGGAAAACTACAATGAGCAGTTCTTC.

This chain connects TRBV4-1 to TRBJ2-5; D unresolved. V was trimmed by 1 base and J by 3 bases, leaving 6 bases between them. Germline V lookup: CDR1 MGHRA, CDR2 YSYEKL. The CDR3 length is 13 residues. The CDR3 DNA reads as TGCGCCAGCAGCCAAGTCTTAGAAGAGACCCAGTACTTC. This sequence encodes CASSQVLEETQYF.

This clone was recorded once. This rearrangement joins TRBV5-1 to TRBJ1-5; 8 nucleotides align to TRBD1. The germline gives CDR1 SGHRS, CDR2 YFSETQ. The junction had 10 bases not matched to a gene; V was cut back by 0 bases and J by 5 bases. This CDR3 spans 17 amino acids. In DNA, the CDR3 is TGCGCCAGCAGCTTGGTAGCCGTACAGGGGGGAGATCAGCCCCAGCATTTT. Protein: CASSLVAVQGGDQPQHF.

The rearrangement joins TRBV7-6 to TRBJ1-3; TRBD1 aligns across 7 bases. The V gene end was trimmed by 1 base and the J gene end by 0 bases; junction bases not matched to a gene: 6. This CDR3 has 17 amino acids. Germline lookup yields CDR1 SGHVS and CDR2 FNYEAQ. CDR3 residues: CASSLGVTGVSGNTIYF. The CDR3 nucleotides read TGTGCCAGCAGCTTAGGGGTCACAGGGGTCTCTGGAAACACCATATATTTT.

This rearrangement joins TRBV15 to TRBJ2-1, with TRBD2 identical over 15 bases. CDR3 length: 15 residues. V gave up 3 bases and J gave up 15 bases; unmatched junction bases: 9. Germline assignment: CDR1 LNHNV and CDR2 YYDKDF (reference sequence). The CDR3 nucleotides are TGTGCCACCAGCAGGGGAGGGACTAGCGGGGGGCCGGCGTTCTTC. It specifies CATSRGGTSGGPAFF.

This sequence joins TRBV25-1 and TRBJ1-2; TRBD1 is a possible D gene (6 bases). Looked up from germline, CDR1 is MGHDK and CDR2 is SYGVNS. This CDR3 is built from 14 residues. Between the trimmed V and J ends, which lost 4 bases and 4 bases, there was a span of 13 bases. Here the CDR3 reads CASSATGTSYGYTF. The DNA of the CDR3 is TGTGCCAGCAGTGCGACAGGCACTTCCTATGGCTACACCTTC.

The V and J genes are TRBV4-1 and TRBJ2-7; tentative D call: TRBD1 (6 bases). The CDR3 contains 14 residues. The V end lost 3 bases, the J end lost 3 bases, and 12 bases lay between the germline ends. From germline, CDR1 is MGHRA and CDR2 YSYEKL. Here the CDR3 reads CASSHRTEIYEQYF. The CDR3 DNA reads as TGCGCCAGCAGCCACCGGACAGAGATCTACGAGCAGTACTTC.

The chain has TRBV10-2 and TRBJ2-5; unclear D gene. The germline V gene has CDR1 WSHSY and CDR2 SAAADI. The ends were cut back, 6 bases at V and 2 bases at J, with 10 bases in the middle. CDR3 length: 13 residues. The DNA of the CDR3 is TGCGCCAGCAGGCGTGACATGCAAGAGACCCAGTACTTC. Its translation: CASRRDMQETQYF.

This clone was seen a single time. The V and J genes are TRBV6-5 and TRBJ1-6; perhaps TRBD1 as D (6 bases). This CDR3 is built from 15 residues. Germline V gives CDR1 MNHEY, CDR2 SVGAGI. The V gene lost 5 bases and the J gene lost 1 base, with 9 bases spanning the gap. CDR3 DNA: TGTGCCAGCAGTCCGACAGGATCCTATAATTCACCCCTCCACTTT. It translates to CASSPTGSYNSPLHF.

The chain couples TRBV5-4 to TRBJ1-1, with a weak D call TRBD1 (5 bases). The CDR3 is 14 amino acids. Germline values: CDR1 SGHNT, CDR2 YYREEE (reference sequence). Trimming cost V 4 bases and J 0 bases, with 10 bases left between them. CDR3 sequence: CASSRGEVNTEAFF. In DNA form, the CDR3 reads TGTGCCAGCAGCCGGGGGGAGGTGAACACTGAAGCTTTCTTT. Complete variable domain (other parts from reference TRBV5-4 and TRBJ1-1): ETGVTQSPTHLIKTRGQQVTLRCSSQSGHNTVSWYQQALGQGPQFIFQYYREEENGRGNFPPRFSGLQFPNYSSELNVNALELDDSALYLCASSRGEVNTEAFFGQGTRLTVV.

This clone was counted once. The J gene is TRBJ2-2, the V gene TRBV19; TRBD1 aligns across 8 bases. This CDR3 has 18 amino acids. Trimming removed 0 bases from V and 5 bases from J; junction bases left unmatched: 11. Germline V gene data show CDR1 as LNHDA and CDR2 as SQIVND (reference sequence). CDR3 region: CASSIEMPVDRDTGELFF. Written as DNA, the CDR3 is TGTGCCAGTAGTATAGAGATGCCGGTGGACAGGGATACCGGGGAGCTGTTTTTT. Supplemented by reference TRBV19 and TRBJ2-2, the full variable domain reads DGGITQSPKYLFRKEGQNVTLSCEQNLNHDAMYWYRQDPGQGLRLIYYSQIVNDFQKGDIAEGYSVSREKKESFPLTVTSAQKNPTAFYLCASSIEMPVDRDTGELFFGEGSRLTVL.

A note on this clone: The same CDR3 can be traced to other DNA sequences in this sample. Here the CDR3 reads CASSQAGSYEQYF. For the CDR3, the DNA is TGTGCCAGCAGCCAAGCGGGATCCTACGAGCAGTACTTC. This sequence joins TRBV4-2 and TRBJ2-7, with D possibly matching TRBD2 (5 bases). Germline V gene lookup returns CDR1 LGHNA and CDR2 YNFKEQ. The CDR3 length is 13 residues. Trimming pared 1 base from V and 1 base from J, leaving 5 bases between.

The chain has TRBV19 and TRBJ1-3; TRBD1 might be the D (6 bases). The germline V gene encodes CDR1 LNHDA and CDR2 SQIVND (reference sequence). Trimming removed 4 bases at V and 2 bases at J, with 15 bases between. The CDR3 has 16 residues. The CDR3 reads CASSRGTRGTGNTIYF. The CDR3 bases are TGTGCCAGTAGTAGAGGGACAAGGGGCACTGGAAACACCATATATTTT.

V gene TRBV12-5 combines with J gene TRBJ1-5; D is unclear. The germline gives CDR1 LGHNT, CDR2 FRNRAP. CDR3 size: 12 residues. V was trimmed by 3 bases and J by 11 bases, leaving 11 bases between them. CDR3 sequence (DNA): TGTGCTAGTGGTTTAGAAGAGGGAGCCCAGCATTTT. Its translation: CASGLEEGAQHF.

This sequence joins TRBV19 and TRBJ2-5; the D gene is possibly TRBD2 (6 bases). The CDR3 has 13 residues. Trimming removed 3 bases at V and 4 bases at J, with 9 bases between. CDR1 and CDR2 from the germline V gene are LNHDA and SQIVND (reference sequence). The CDR3 coding sequence is TGTGCCAGTAGTATTGTGGGGGGAGAGACCCAGTACTTC. Residues: CASSIVGGETQYF.

V gene TRBV11-2 combines with J gene TRBJ2-1, with 9 positions matching TRBD2. In germline, CDR1 is SGHAT, CDR2 FQNNGV. The ends lost 2 bases at V and 5 bases at J; junction bases unmatched: 4. This CDR3 has 15 residues. The CDR3 DNA reads as TGTGCCAGCAGCTTAAGCGGGGGGCCCCACAATGAGCAGTTCTTC. Translating gives CASSLSGGPHNEQFF.

V and J are TRBV5-4 and TRBJ2-1; 9 bases are a match to TRBD2. The CDR3 totals 16 residues. Germline trimming cut 1 base from V and 6 bases from J; bases unmatched to any gene: 8. Germline CDR1 and CDR2: SGHNT and YYREEE (reference sequence). The CDR3 reads CASSLSSTSGINEQFF. The CDR3, as DNA: TGTGCCAGCAGCTTGTCTTCGACTAGCGGAATCAATGAGCAGTTCTTC.

The chain recombines TRBV7-2 with TRBJ1-6, with a weak D call TRBD1 (5 bases). Germline loops: CDR1 SGHTA, CDR2 FQGNSA. This CDR3 spans 16 amino acids. The V gene lost 0 bases and the J gene lost 8 bases, with 14 bases spanning the gap. This chain's CDR3 is CASSLAPGGVDSPLHF. The CDR3 DNA sequence: TGTGCCAGCAGCTTAGCGCCCGGGGGTGTGGATTCACCCCTCCACTTT.

The gene calls are TRBV7-3 and TRBJ2-7; TRBD1 might be the D (6 bases). V was cut by 4 bases and J by 6 bases, with 7 bases left in between. Germline CDR1 reads SGHTA; CDR2 reads FQGTGA. This CDR3 contains 11 residues. The CDR3 nucleotides read TGTGCCAGCAGCTGGGGGCGCGAGCAGTACTTC. It specifies CASSWGREQYF.

This clone occurred once. The CDR3 spells CASSQETVNYGYTF. The CDR3 nucleotides are TGCGCCAGCAGCCAAGAGACTGTTAACTATGGCTACACCTTC. This chain uses TRBV4-1 with TRBJ1-2; no definite D call. CDR1 and CDR2 from the germline V gene are MGHRA and YSYEKL. Trimming took off 0 bases at V and 1 base at J, with 6 bases between the two ends. The CDR3 extends over 14 amino acids.

The genes are TRBV6-4 and TRBJ2-1, with D possibly TRBD2 on 5 matching bases. Germline V gene lookup returns CDR1 MRHNA and CDR2 SNTAGT. Trimming pared 5 bases from V and 12 bases from J, leaving 11 bases between. This CDR3 has 11 residues. DNA of the CDR3: TGTGCCAGCAGTTCTAGCACCGGGCAGTTCTTC. As protein: CASSSSTGQFF.

The rearrangement links TRBV6-5 to TRBJ1-3; no firm D call. Deletions cut 8 bases from V and 0 bases from J, with 8 bases between. This CDR3 comprises 13 residues. From germline, CDR1 is MNHEY and CDR2 SVGAGI. In DNA form, the CDR3 reads TGTGCCAGCGTTTCGAGCTCTGGAAACACCATATATTTT. It is translated as CASVSSSGNTIYF.

The CDR3 DNA reads as TGTGCCAGCAGTCCCCCCGGGACAGGGGGGAATGGCTACACCTTC. It codes for CASSPPGTGGNGYTF. The chain is built from TRBV28 and TRBJ1-2, with TRBD1 matching over 11 bases. The CDR3 is made up of 15 amino acids. Germline trimming cut 5 bases from V and 6 bases from J; bases unmatched to any gene: 8. Germline V CDR1 and CDR2: MDHEN, SYDVKM.